This is a list of T cell receptor beta chains from one sample in a study of T cells in narcolepsy. Sequencing was performed with immunoSEQ multiplex PCR; in TCRdb, only in-frame clones are kept and a portion is missing. This sample yields over 25,000 clones, of which around three quarters are seen a single time; 3% to 4.5% belongs to the top ten. Sequenced: memory (CD45RA-) CD4+ T cells from blood. The receptor set was obtained from a human donor in good health. CDR3s include the opening cysteine and the closing phenylalanine or tryptophan. A D gene is named only where the DNA matches it firmly.

J: TRBJ2-7
D: -
V: TRBV19
CDR3: CASSMGSTYEQYF

J: TRBJ2-1
D: TRBD2
V: TRBV19
CDR3: CASSIGPPSGVLGEQFF

J: TRBJ2-7
D: TRBD1
V: TRBV5-4
CDR3: CASSLAGTGASEQYF

J: TRBJ1-2
D: TRBD1
V: TRBV19
CDR3: CASSATGSVAYGYTF

J: TRBJ1-1
D: -
V: TRBV2
CDR3: CASSDTRGPNTEAFF

J: TRBJ2-1
D: -
V: TRBV11-1
CDR3: CASSHGRRGEQFF

J: TRBJ1-2
D: -
V: TRBV5-1
CDR3: CASSLDGRGYTF

J: TRBJ1-5
D: -
V: TRBV6-1
CDR3: CASSETADHSNQPQHF

J: TRBJ2-1
D: TRBD2
V: TRBV10-1
CDR3: CASSGTSGPASGQFF

J: TRBJ2-7
D: TRBD1
V: TRBV6-5
CDR3: CASSFHGTGGEQYF

J: TRBJ2-3
D: -
V: TRBV6-5
CDR3: CASTSTTDTQYF

J: TRBJ1-2
D: -
V: TRBV5-1
CDR3: CASSLGAGPGRNGLGYTF

J: TRBJ2-4
D: TRBD2
V: TRBV5-8
CDR3: CASSFGLAGLAKNIQYF

J: TRBJ2-3
D: TRBD2
V: TRBV7-3
CDR3: CASSSSGTRGDTQYF

J: TRBJ1-1
D: TRBD1
V: TRBV12-5
CDR3: CASGHGTGNEAFF

J: TRBJ1-1
D: -
V: TRBV7-8
CDR3: CASSVSVGSAGAFF

J: TRBJ1-2
D: TRBD1
V: TRBV6-5
CDR3: CASSWTGSVGYTF

J: TRBJ1-3
D: -
V: TRBV5-1
CDR3: CASSLDSGSWDTIYF

J: TRBJ2-1
D: -
V: TRBV5-1
CDR3: CASSLEAASSYNEQFF

J: TRBJ1-1
D: -
V: TRBV27
CDR3: CASRGPRYLNTEAFF

J: TRBJ2-3
D: -
V: TRBV2
CDR3: CASNVQGGNTQYF

J: TRBJ2-3
D: TRBD2
V: TRBV11-3
CDR3: CASSLRAGGYTDTQYF

J: TRBJ1-5
D: -
V: TRBV6-1
CDR3: CASSEGQPQHF

J: TRBJ2-7
D: TRBD1
V: TRBV5-6
CDR3: CASSFRGTGSYEQYF

J: TRBJ2-1
D: TRBD2
V: TRBV2
CDR3: CASRLLAGNEQFF

J: TRBJ1-2
D: -
V: TRBV27
CDR3: CASSLSINYGYTF

J: TRBJ1-2
D: -
V: TRBV19
CDR3: CASSIEGALGGYTF

J: TRBJ1-1
D: TRBD1
V: TRBV27
CDR3: CASSPRGDVRMNTEAFF

J: TRBJ1-1
D: -
V: TRBV30
CDR3: CAWKWKGGTEAFF

J: TRBJ2-5
D: TRBD2
V: TRBV7-7
CDR3: CASSLSPSPGRGETQYF

J: TRBJ2-2
D: -
V: TRBV18
CDR3: CASSPDRLNTGELFF

J: TRBJ2-7
D: -
V: TRBV11-3
CDR3: CASSPGTSYEQYF

J: TRBJ1-1
D: -
V: TRBV30
CDR3: CAWSSSSNREAFF

J: TRBJ1-5
D: TRBD1
V: TRBV7-9
CDR3: CASSLTGFDRVRNQPQHF

J: TRBJ2-1
D: TRBD2
V: TRBV7-3
CDR3: CASSFSSGFYNEQFF

J: TRBJ1-1
D: -
V: TRBV6-1
CDR3: CASSAQGNTEAFF

J: TRBJ1-1
D: -
V: TRBV11-3
CDR3: CASSFTRENTEAFF

J: TRBJ1-1
D: -
V: TRBV5-1
CDR3: CASSSQVDTEAFF

J: TRBJ2-1
D: TRBD1
V: TRBV5-1
CDR3: CASSLGQGKVNEQFF

J: TRBJ1-4
D: -
V: TRBV19
CDR3: CASSMLGVNEKLFF

J: TRBJ2-3
D: -
V: TRBV7-9
CDR3: CASSLGTVGPDTQYF

J: TRBJ1-2
D: TRBD1
V: TRBV27
CDR3: CASKTGGGFPLGYTF

J: TRBJ2-1
D: -
V: TRBV20-1
CDR3: CSAPRGNEQFF

J: TRBJ2-1
D: TRBD1
V: TRBV30
CDR3: CAWRGQGWYNEQFF

J: TRBJ2-1
D: -
V: TRBV19
CDR3: CASSIEGLSPFQFF

J: TRBJ2-3
D: -
V: TRBV11-3
CDR3: CASSLDRQVTDTQYF

J: TRBJ2-2
D: -
V: TRBV7-9
CDR3: CASSSWGTSNTGELFF

J: TRBJ2-3
D: TRBD2
V: TRBV4-2
CDR3: CASSQVVTGTSGSTDTQYF

J: TRBJ2-1
D: TRBD1
V: TRBV7-7
CDR3: CASSRQGYNEQFF

J: TRBJ2-1
D: TRBD2
V: TRBV6-5
CDR3: CASSLGEAGNEQFF

J: TRBJ2-3
D: -
V: TRBV2
CDR3: CASSGNRAKDTQYF

J: TRBJ1-3
D: -
V: TRBV4-2
CDR3: CASSSSALGLAGNTIYF

J: TRBJ1-4
D: TRBD1
V: TRBV9
CDR3: CASSGRPGQLNEKLFF

J: TRBJ2-7
D: TRBD2
V: TRBV5-1
CDR3: CASSPRASGTSGGYEQYF

J: TRBJ1-2
D: -
V: TRBV18
CDR3: CASSPEENYGYTF

J: TRBJ1-3
D: -
V: TRBV2
CDR3: CASSPMGISIYF

J: TRBJ1-2
D: -
V: TRBV6-1
CDR3: CASSESGRVLGYTF